The TCR beta chain described here comes from a study of cytomegalovirus exposure and HLA in healthy donors. Study results and limitations: Later analysis found that TCR beta chains associated with HLA were more clonally expanded than other, equally common chains. For TCR beta chains, V- and J-gene trimming was later linked to a missense DCLRE1C variant. Analyses of presence and absence presupposed an approximately uniform sequencing depth across donors. The study labeled 164 TCR beta chains cytomegalovirus-associated.

Trimming cost V 1 base and J 5 bases, with 11 bases left between them. This CDR3 is 15 amino acids long. Per germline, CDR1 KGHSH and CDR2 LQKENI. A word on this clone: Its antigen is unidentified.

In the PCR, 60 Vbeta and 13 Jbeta primers were used. Libraries were prepared by immunoSEQ multiplex PCR; TCRdb keeps only in-frame clonotypes and omits some of them. The sample lists about 230,000 clones; more than 70% were seen once. This chain joins TRBV18 and TRBJ2-2; a possible D gene is TRBD1 (6 bases). Sequenced: PBMCs. This TCR was recovered from a boy aged 5-17 years in good health and CMV-seronegative. The CDR3 is CASSPLGQRTGELFF. The CDR3 DNA follows: TGTGCCAGCTCACCACTAGGACAGCGTACCGGGGAGCTGTTTTTT.